A single sample is the source of the 23 T cell receptor beta chains below, sequenced in a study of blood T cell repertoires in COVID-19. TCRdb's table, derived via immunoSEQ multiplex PCR, lists solely in-frame clones and lacks some. This table holds around 250,000 clones, about nine tenths found once. The specimen sequenced was PBMCs or T cells enriched from blood (not recorded which). The receptors were sampled from a human donor in a cohort exposed to, infected with or recovered from COVID-19 (not recorded which). The donor label of this sample is uncertain.

The rearrangement uses TRBV7-9 and TRBJ2-5; 7 bases are a match to TRBD1. The CDR3 has 14 amino acids. The V gene end was trimmed by 4 bases and the J gene end by 5 bases; junction bases not matched to a gene: 7. Per the germline V gene, CDR1 is SEHNR and CDR2 is FQNEAQ (reference sequence). CDR3 bases: TGTGCCAGCAGCTCAATAGGGGGCCGGGAGACCCAGTACTTC. The encoded protein is CASSSIGGRETQYF.

The gene calls are TRBV10-3 and TRBJ2-6, with D perhaps TRBD1 (5 bases). Germline V gene sequence: CDR1 ENHRY, CDR2 SYGVKD. The CDR3 extends over 17 amino acids. The V end lost 6 bases, the J end lost 0 bases, and 15 bases lay between the germline ends. This CDR3 reads CAIRSTGAFSGANVLTF. The CDR3 DNA is TGTGCCATCAGGAGTACAGGAGCCTTCTCTGGGGCCAACGTCCTGACTTTC.

The chain employs TRBV21-1 and TRBJ1-2; the table calls TRBD1, which could not be checked here. TRBV21-1 is reported as a pseudogene. This CDR3 region has 15 residues. The CDR3 nucleotides read TGTGCCAGCAGCAACCGTACAGGGTTGGGGGCTGGCTACACCTTC. This encodes CASSNRTGLGAGYTF.

The CDR3 region has the DNA TGTGCCAGCAGCTCCCAGGGGGCGCGAGACATTCAGTACTTC. Translation: CASSSQGARDIQYF. The chain employs TRBV7-2 and TRBJ2-4; 8 bases match TRBD1. After removal of 4 bases from V and 8 bases from J, the junction contained 7 bases not matched to a gene. Germline V gene data show CDR1 as SGHTA and CDR2 as FQGNSA. This CDR3 comprises 14 residues.

The chain uses TRBV6-5 and TRBJ1-2; 8 bases are a match to TRBD1. Germline V gene data show CDR1 as MNHEY and CDR2 as SVGAGI. This CDR3 is 13 amino acids long. V lost 2 bases to trimming and J lost 6 bases; unmatched junction nucleotides: 2. The CDR3 DNA is TGTGCCAGCAGTTACCGGACAGGGAATGGCTACACCTTC. It codes for CASSYRTGNGYTF.

This sequence joins TRBV11-2 and TRBJ2-7; TRBD2 matches 10 bases. Germline lookup yields CDR1 SGHAT and CDR2 FQNNGV. The CDR3 contains 14 residues. The J segment lost 3 bases and the V segment lost 4 bases, leaving 3 bases of the junction unmatched. CDR3 loop: CASSSSSGGYEQYF. CDR3 coding DNA: TGTGCCAGCAGCTCTTCTAGCGGGGGCTACGAGCAGTACTTC.

The chain joins TRBV7-9 to TRBJ1-2, with D possibly TRBD1 on 5 matching bases. Germline CDR1 SEHNR, CDR2 FQNEAQ (reference sequence). This CDR3 region has 16 residues. With 6 bases removed from V and 3 bases from J, the gap between germline ends came to 20 bases. Written as DNA, the CDR3 is TGTGCCAGCAGACCCCCCGGGGGGGGAAGAGACTATGGCTACACCTTC. This encodes CASRPPGGGRDYGYTF.

This chain connects TRBV7-9 to TRBJ1-3; 9 bases are shared with TRBD1. The CDR3 length is 17 residues. The trim removed 0 bases at V and 2 bases at J, leaving 5 bases unmatched. CDR1 and CDR2 from the germline V gene are SEHNR and FQNEAQ (reference sequence). The CDR3 region is CASSLALTGGTGNTIYF. The CDR3, as DNA: TGTGCCAGCAGCTTAGCCCTGACAGGGGGAACTGGAAACACCATATATTTT. Looking up the rest from reference TRBV7-9 and TRBJ1-3 gives the full variable domain: DTGVSQNPRHKITKRGQNVTFRCDPISEHNRLYWYRQTLGQGPEFLTYFQNEAQLEKSRLLSDRFSAERPKGSFSTLEIQRTEQGDSAMYLCASSLALTGGTGNTIYFGEGSWLTVV.

The chain joins TRBV25-1 to TRBJ2-3; the match to TRBD1 covers 7 bases. Germline CDR1 and CDR2: MGHDK and SYGVNS. V lost 9 bases and J lost 10; bases outside the gene matches: 16. CDR3 size: 14 residues. The CDR3 is CASRRDSSFSAQYF. CDR3 in DNA: TGTGCCAGTCGACGGGACAGCTCCTTTTCCGCGCAGTATTTT. Using reference TRBV25-1 and TRBJ2-3 for the parts outside the CDR3, the full variable domain is EADIYQTPRYLVIGTGKKITLECSQTMGHDKMYWYQQDPGMELHLIHYSYGVNSTEKGDLSSESTVSRIRTEHFPLTLESARPSHTSQYLCASRRDSSFSAQYFGPGTRLTVL.

This clone was seen only once. The CDR3 DNA follows: TGTGCCAGCAGCCAAGGGACTTTCTGGGACAGGTCCTACGAGCAGTACTTC. This sequence encodes CASSQGTFWDRSYEQYF. This chain links TRBV14 with TRBJ2-7, with TRBD1 matching over 8 bases. CDR1 SGHDN and CDR2 FVKESK come from the germline V gene. This CDR3 has 17 residues. Trimming removed 1 base from V and 1 base from J; junction bases left unmatched: 9.

The chain joins TRBV5-4 to TRBJ1-6, with 7 bases identical to TRBD1. The CDR3 contains 16 residues. Germline loops: CDR1 SGHNT, CDR2 YYREEE (reference sequence). Germline trimming cut 2 bases from V and 5 bases from J; bases unmatched to any gene: 7. The CDR3 sequence is CASSFGTDANNSPLHF. The CDR3 DNA reads TGTGCCAGCAGCTTCGGGACAGACGCCAATAATTCACCCCTCCACTTT.

The chain carries TRBV19 and TRBJ1-1; 9 positions match TRBD1. J lost 1 base, V lost 4 bases, and 7 bases had no gene match. The CDR3 runs to 16 residues. Germline CDR1 reads LNHDA; CDR2 reads SQIVND (reference sequence). For the CDR3, the DNA is TGTGCCAGTAGTAAGTGGACAGGGGTGAGGAACACTGAAGCTTTCTTT. This encodes CASSKWTGVRNTEAFF.

The V call is TRBV10-2, the J call TRBJ1-1; weak D call: TRBD1 (5 bases). V gave up 5 bases and J gave up 11 bases, with 15 bases separating them. The length of the CDR3 is 12 residues. Germline V CDR1 and CDR2: WSHSY, SAAADI. CDR3 region: CASSIRGGRAFF. Here the CDR3 DNA reads TGCGCCAGCAGTATCCGCGGGGGACGGGCTTTCTTT.

This chain connects TRBV19 to TRBJ2-2, with 12 bases fitting TRBD2. The CDR3 spans 16 residues. J gave up 3 bases and V 7 bases, and 6 bases lay outside the gene matches. Germline CDR1 is LNHDA and CDR2 is SQIVND (reference sequence). The CDR3 region has the DNA TGTGCCAGTACCCCGACTAGCGGGGGATACACCGGGGAGCTGTTTTTT. It encodes CASTPTSGGYTGELFF.

The chain employs TRBV6-5 and TRBJ1-2, with D possibly TRBD1 on 6 matching bases. Trimming left V 5 bases short and J 8 bases short, with 21 bases between. CDR1 is MNHEY, CDR2 SVGAGI, per germline. The CDR3 is made up of 15 amino acids. This CDR3 is CASSPGPQGTGGYTF. CDR3 in DNA: TGTGCCAGCAGTCCGGGTCCACAGGGAACGGGCGGCTACACCTTC.

This chain connects TRBV7-9 to TRBJ2-3, with 9 bases lining up with TRBD1. Per germline, CDR1 SEHNR and CDR2 FQNEAQ (reference sequence). This CDR3 is built from 16 residues. With 7 bases clipped from V and 6 bases from J, the junction kept 14 bases outside the gene matches. Written as DNA, the CDR3 is TGTGCCAGCATATCACCGGGACAGGGACCTCAGGATACGCAGTATTTT. This codes for CASISPGQGPQDTQYF.

This chain joins TRBV6-5 and TRBJ2-3, with D possibly matching TRBD1 (5 bases). V was cut by 0 bases and J by 2 bases, with 9 bases left in between. Germline assignment: CDR1 MNHEY and CDR2 SVGAGI. The CDR3 is 15 residues long. CDR3 in DNA: TGTGCCAGCAGTTACTCGGGGCCCATCACAGATACGCAGTATTTT. This encodes CASSYSGPITDTQYF.

This chain uses TRBV24-1 with TRBJ2-1; 8 bases are shared with TRBD2. V trimming: 1 base; J trimming: 6 bases; junction bases outside the gene matches: 7. This CDR3 has 16 residues. Per the germline V gene, CDR1 is KGHDR and CDR2 is SFDVKD. The CDR3 protein is CATSDLSSGVVNEQFF. CDR3 bases: TGTGCCACCAGTGATTTAAGTAGCGGGGTAGTCAATGAGCAGTTCTTC.

In its sample, this clone was seen a few times. The chain recombines TRBV7-9 with TRBJ2-7; D not resolved. Germline V gene data show CDR1 as SEHNR and CDR2 as FQNEAQ (reference sequence). This CDR3 contains 15 residues. Deletions cut 10 bases from V and 0 bases from J, with 19 bases between. CDR3 nucleotide sequence: TGTGCCAACACCGCAAAACAGAGATCCTCCTACGAGCAGTACTTC. Translating it yields CANTAKQRSSYEQYF.

The rearrangement uses TRBV3-1 (or the pseudogene TRBV3-2) and TRBJ1-1; no reliable D call. V lost 4 bases and J 6 bases, leaving 9 bases between the germline ends. CDR3 length: 12 residues. From germline, CDR1 is LGHDT and CDR2 YNNKEL (reference sequence). The CDR3 DNA sequence: TGTGCCAGCAGCCCCCACCGGGCTGAAGCTTTCTTT. This encodes CASSPHRAEAFF.

This sequence joins TRBV18 and TRBJ1-1; 10 bases match TRBD1. CDR1 and CDR2 (germline): KGHSH, LQKENI. V lost 0 bases to trimming and J lost 9 bases; unmatched junction nucleotides: 4. This CDR3 comprises 14 residues. CDR3 sequence (DNA): TGTGCCAGCTCACCACCGTACGACAGGGGGCAAGCTTTCTTT. Its translation is CASSPPYDRGQAFF.

The J gene is TRBJ2-1, the V gene TRBV27; no clear D. The CDR3 consists of 16 residues. CDR1 and CDR2 (germline): MNHEY, SMNVEV (reference sequence). The V gene lost 8 bases and the J gene lost 4 bases, with 21 bases spanning the gap. The CDR3 nucleotides are TGTGCCAGCCGCTCTTTGTCGGGTTCCCGTTACAATGAGCAGTTCTTC. Translation gives CASRSLSGSRYNEQFF.

The rearrangement links TRBV24-1 to TRBJ2-6, with 7 nucleotides matching TRBD1. The ends lost 9 bases at V and 1 base at J; junction bases unmatched: 23. This CDR3 is built from 21 residues. Germline-derived CDR1 and CDR2 are KGHDR and SFDVKD. In DNA, the CDR3 is TGTGCCACCGAACTTGAGGGGGACAGCCCAAACGTCACTTCTGGGGCCAACGTCCTGACTTTC. Translated, it gives CATELEGDSPNVTSGANVLTF.